This T cell receptor beta chain is from a study of T-cell memory formation after mild COVID-19. Points from the study as a whole: Clones contracting day 15 to 85 were balanced CD4/CD8; later expanders leaned CD4+.

Concerning this clonotype itself: What it binds is unknown.

TCRdb re-derived calls from the 5' RACE reads in MiXCR, one entry per CDR3 protein. The data show fewer than 400,000 distinct CDR3 sequences, with approximately 16% seen just once and 20% to 25% held by the top ten. Trimming pared 0 bases from V and 5 bases from J, leaving 15 bases between. The CDR3 length is 15 residues. Germline V gene lookup returns CDR1 SGDLS and CDR2 YYNGEE. The sequence derives from a man aged 18 to 30 who had mild COVID-19 (a few samples of this study predate the infection). Cell type and time point are not known. The sample consisted of PBMCs or a T cell subset sorted from them (not recorded which). The V call is TRBV9, the J call TRBJ2-7; maybe TRBD1 (5 bases). Here the CDR3 DNA reads TGTGCCAGCAGCGTAGAAGGGGCAGGGCTCGACGAGCAGTACTTC. It encodes CASSVEGAGLDEQYF.